The sequence of this T cell receptor beta chain was determined in a study of blood T cell repertoires in COVID-19. Assay used: immunoSEQ multiplex PCR; TCRdb lists only in-frame clones, some missing. The sample records roughly 200,000 clones, approximately 85% being singletons. Deletions cut 6 bases from V and 2 bases from J, with 11 bases between. The CDR3 spans 14 residues. Per germline, CDR1 MNHEY and CDR2 SVGAGI. The sequenced sample was peripheral blood. This chain links TRBV6-5 with TRBJ2-1, with D perhaps TRBD2 (6 bases). The TCR was taken from a woman aged 55 to 70 with acute or convalescent COVID-19. In nucleotides, the CDR3 is TGTGCCAGCAGGGGTAGCGGCACCTACAATGAGCAGTTCTTC. It is translated as CASRGSGTYNEQFF.